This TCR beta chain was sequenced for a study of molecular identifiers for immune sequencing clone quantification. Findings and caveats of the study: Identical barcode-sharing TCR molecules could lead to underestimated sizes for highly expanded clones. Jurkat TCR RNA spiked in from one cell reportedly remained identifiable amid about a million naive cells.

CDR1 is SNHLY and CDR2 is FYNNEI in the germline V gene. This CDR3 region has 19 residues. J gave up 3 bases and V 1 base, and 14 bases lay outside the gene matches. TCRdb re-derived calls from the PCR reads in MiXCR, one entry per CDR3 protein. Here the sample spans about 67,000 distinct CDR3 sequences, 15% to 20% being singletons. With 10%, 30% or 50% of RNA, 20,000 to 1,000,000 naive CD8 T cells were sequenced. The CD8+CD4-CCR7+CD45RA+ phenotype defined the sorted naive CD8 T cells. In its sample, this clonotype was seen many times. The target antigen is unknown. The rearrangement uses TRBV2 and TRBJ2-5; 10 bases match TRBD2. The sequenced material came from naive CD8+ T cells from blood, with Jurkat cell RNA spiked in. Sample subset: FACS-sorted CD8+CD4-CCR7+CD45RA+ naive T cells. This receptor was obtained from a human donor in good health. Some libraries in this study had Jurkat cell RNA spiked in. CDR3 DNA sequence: TGTGCCAGCAGTGAAGGGAGCGGGCTAGCGGGAGAGGCGGAAGAGACCCAGTACTTC. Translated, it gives CASSEGSGLAGEAEETQYF. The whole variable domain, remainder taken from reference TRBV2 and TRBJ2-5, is EPEVTQTPSHQVTQMGQEVILRCVPISNHLYFYWYRQILGQKVEFLVSFYNNEISEKSEIFDDQFSVERPDGSNFTLKIRSTKLEDSAMYFCASSEGSGLAGEAEETQYFGPGTRLLVL.